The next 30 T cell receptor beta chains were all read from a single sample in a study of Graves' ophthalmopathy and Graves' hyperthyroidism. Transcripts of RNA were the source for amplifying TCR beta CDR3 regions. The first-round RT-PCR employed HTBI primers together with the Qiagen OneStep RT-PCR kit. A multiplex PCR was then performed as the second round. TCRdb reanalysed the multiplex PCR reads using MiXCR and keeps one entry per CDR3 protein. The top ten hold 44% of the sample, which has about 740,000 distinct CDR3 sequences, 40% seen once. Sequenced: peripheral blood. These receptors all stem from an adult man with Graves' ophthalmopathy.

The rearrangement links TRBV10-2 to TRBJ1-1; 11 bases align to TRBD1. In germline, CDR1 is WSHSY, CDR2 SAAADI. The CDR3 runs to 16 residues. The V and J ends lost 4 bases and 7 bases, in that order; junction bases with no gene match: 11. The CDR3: CASSVWGQGGDNEAFF. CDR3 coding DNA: TGCGCCAGCAGTGTATGGGGACAGGGGGGGGACAATGAAGCTTTCTTT.

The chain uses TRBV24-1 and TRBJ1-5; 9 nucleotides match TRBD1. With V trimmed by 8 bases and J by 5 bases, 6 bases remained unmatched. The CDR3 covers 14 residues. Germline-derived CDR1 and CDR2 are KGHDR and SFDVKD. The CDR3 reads CATTARTGDQPQHF. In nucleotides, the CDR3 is TGTGCCACCACTGCGAGGACAGGGGATCAGCCCCAGCATTTT.

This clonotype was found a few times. The CDR3 sequence: CASSSPTGGTGELFF. In DNA, the CDR3 is TGTGCCAGCAGTTCCCCGACAGGGGGGACCGGGGAGCTGTTTTTT. The chain joins TRBV25-1 to TRBJ2-2, with 9 bases aligning to TRBD1. From germline, CDR1 is MGHDK and CDR2 SYGVNS. The V and J ends lost 5 bases and 5 bases, in that order; junction bases with no gene match: 6. This CDR3 spans 15 amino acids.

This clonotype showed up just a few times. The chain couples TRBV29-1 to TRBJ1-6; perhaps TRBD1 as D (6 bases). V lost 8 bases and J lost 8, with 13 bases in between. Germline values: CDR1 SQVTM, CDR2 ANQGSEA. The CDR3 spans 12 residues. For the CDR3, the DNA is TGCAGCAGTATTGCAGGGGATTCACCCCTCCACTTT. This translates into CSSIAGDSPLHF. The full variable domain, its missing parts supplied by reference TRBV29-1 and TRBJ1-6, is SAVISQKPSRDICQRGTSLTIQCQVDSQVTMMFWYRQQPGQSLTLIATANQGSEATYESGFVIDKFPISRPNLTFSTLTVSNMSPEDSSIYLCSSIAGDSPLHFGNGTRLTVT.

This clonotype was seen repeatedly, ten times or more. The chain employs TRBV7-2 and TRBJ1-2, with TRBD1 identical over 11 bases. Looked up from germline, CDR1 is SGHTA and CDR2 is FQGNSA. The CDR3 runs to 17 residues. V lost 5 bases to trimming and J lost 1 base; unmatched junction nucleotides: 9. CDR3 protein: CASSPHGQGANNYGYTF. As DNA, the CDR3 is TGTGCCAGCAGCCCGCATGGACAGGGGGCAAATAACTATGGCTACACCTTC.

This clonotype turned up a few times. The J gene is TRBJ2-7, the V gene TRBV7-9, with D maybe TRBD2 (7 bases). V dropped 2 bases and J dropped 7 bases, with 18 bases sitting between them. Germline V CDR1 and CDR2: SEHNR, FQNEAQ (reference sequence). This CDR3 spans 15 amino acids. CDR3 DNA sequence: TGTGCCAGCAGCTTATCTCTTGGGAGGGGGAATGAGCAGTACTTC. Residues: CASSLSLGRGNEQYF.

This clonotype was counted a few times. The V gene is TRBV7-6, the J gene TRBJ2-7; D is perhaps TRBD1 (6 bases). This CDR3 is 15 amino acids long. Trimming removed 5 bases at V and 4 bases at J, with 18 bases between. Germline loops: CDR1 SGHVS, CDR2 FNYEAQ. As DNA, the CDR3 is TGTGCCAGCAGCCCAAGGGCACAGGGAGCGTACGAGCAGTACTTC. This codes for CASSPRAQGAYEQYF.

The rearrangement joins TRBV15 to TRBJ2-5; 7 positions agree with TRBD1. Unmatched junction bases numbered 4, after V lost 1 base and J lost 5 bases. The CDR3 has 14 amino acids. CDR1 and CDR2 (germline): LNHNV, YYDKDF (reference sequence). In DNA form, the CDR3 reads TGTGCCACCAGCAGAGGGACAGGAGGTGAGACCCAGTACTTC. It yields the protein CATSRGTGGETQYF.

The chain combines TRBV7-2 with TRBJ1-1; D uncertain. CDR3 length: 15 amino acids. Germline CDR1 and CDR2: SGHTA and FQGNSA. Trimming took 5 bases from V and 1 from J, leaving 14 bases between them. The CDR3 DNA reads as TGTGCCAGCAGCACCCTACACGCGGCGAACACTGAAGCTTTCTTT. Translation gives CASSTLHAANTEAFF. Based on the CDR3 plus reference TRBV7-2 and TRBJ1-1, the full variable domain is GAGVSQSPSNKVTEKGKDVELRCDPISGHTALYWYRQSLGQGLEFLIYFQGNSAPDKSGLPSDRFSAERTGGSVSTLTIQRTQQEDSAVYLCASSTLHAANTEAFFGQGTRLTVV.

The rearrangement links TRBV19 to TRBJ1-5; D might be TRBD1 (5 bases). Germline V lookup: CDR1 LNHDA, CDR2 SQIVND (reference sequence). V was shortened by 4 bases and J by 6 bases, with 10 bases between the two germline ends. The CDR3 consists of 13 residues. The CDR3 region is CASSTGFGQPQHF. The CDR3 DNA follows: TGTGCCAGTAGTACAGGGTTCGGTCAGCCCCAGCATTTT.

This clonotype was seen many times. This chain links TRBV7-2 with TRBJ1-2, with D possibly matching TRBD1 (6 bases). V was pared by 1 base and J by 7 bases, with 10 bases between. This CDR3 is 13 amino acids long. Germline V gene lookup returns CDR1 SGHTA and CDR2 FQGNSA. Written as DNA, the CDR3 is TGTGCCAGCAGCTTAGACAGGGAGGGTGGCTACACCTTC. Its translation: CASSLDREGGYTF.

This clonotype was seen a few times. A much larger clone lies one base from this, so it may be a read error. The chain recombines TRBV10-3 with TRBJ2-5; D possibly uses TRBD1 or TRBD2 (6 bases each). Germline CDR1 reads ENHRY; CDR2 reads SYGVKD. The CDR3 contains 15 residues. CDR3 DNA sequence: TGTGCCAGCAGTGAGAGCGACCAGGGGAGGGAGACCCAGTACTTC. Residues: CASSESDQGRETQYF.

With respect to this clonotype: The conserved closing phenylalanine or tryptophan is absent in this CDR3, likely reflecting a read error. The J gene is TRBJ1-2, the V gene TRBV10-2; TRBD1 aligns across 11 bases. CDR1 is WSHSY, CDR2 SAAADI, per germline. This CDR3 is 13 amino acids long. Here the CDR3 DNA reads TGTGCCAGCAGGGGACAGGGGGGGTATGGCTACACCCTC. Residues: CASRGQGGYGYTL.

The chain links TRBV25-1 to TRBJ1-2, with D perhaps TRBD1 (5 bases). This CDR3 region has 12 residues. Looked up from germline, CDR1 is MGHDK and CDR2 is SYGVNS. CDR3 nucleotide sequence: TGTGCTACAGGCTCAGAGAACTATGGCTACACCTTC. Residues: CATGSENYGYTF.

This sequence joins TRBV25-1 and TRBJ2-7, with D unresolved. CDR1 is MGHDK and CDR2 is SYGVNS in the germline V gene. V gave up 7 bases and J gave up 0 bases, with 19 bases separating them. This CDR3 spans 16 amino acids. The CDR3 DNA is TGTGCCAGCACCTCTGATCCGGGCTTCAACTCCTACGAGCAGTACTTC. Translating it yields CASTSDPGFNSYEQYF.

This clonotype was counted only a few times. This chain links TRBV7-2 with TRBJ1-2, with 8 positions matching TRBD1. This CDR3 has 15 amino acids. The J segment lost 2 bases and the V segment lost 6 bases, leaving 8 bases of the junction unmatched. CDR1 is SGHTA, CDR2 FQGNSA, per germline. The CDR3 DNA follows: TGTGCCAGCAGTTACGGCAGGGGGCGGAACTATGGCTACACCTTC. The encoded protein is CASSYGRGRNYGYTF.

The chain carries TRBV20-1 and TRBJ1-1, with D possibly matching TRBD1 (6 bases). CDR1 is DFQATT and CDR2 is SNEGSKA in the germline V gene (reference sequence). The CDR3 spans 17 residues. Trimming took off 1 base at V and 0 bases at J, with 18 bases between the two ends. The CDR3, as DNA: TGCAGTGCTAGAGGCAGACAGCCAGGGGACTTGAACACTGAAGCTTTCTTT. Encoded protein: CSARGRQPGDLNTEAFF.

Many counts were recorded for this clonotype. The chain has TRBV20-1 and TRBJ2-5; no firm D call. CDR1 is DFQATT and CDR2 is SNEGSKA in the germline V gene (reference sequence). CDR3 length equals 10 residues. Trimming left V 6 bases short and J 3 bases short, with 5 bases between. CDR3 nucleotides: TGCAGTGCAGAGAAAGAGACCCAGTACTTC. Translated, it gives CSAEKETQYF.

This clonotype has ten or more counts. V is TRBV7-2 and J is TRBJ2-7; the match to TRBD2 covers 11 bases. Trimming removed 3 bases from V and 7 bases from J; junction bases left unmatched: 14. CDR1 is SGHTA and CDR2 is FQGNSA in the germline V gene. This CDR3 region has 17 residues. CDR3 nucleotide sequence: TGTGCCAGCAGCTTTGCCGTTAGCGGGAGGGCGATAGGTGAGCAGTACTTC. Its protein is CASSFAVSGRAIGEQYF.

CDR3 nucleotide sequence: TGCAGTGCTAGGCAGGGCCGGAAAGCTTTCTTT. It specifies CSARQGRKAFF. This chain connects TRBV20-1 to TRBJ1-1, with D perhaps matching TRBD1 (5 bases). This CDR3 has 11 amino acids. V dropped 3 bases and J dropped 9 bases, with 11 bases sitting between them. Per germline, CDR1 DFQATT and CDR2 SNEGSKA (reference sequence).

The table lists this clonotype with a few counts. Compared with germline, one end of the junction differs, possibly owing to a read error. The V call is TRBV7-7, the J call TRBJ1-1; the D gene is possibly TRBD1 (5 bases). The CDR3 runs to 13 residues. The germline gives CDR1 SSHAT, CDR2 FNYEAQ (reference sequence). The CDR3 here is CASSSDTNTEAFF. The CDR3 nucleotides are TGTGCTAGCAGCTCGGACACTAACACTGAAGCTTTCTTT.

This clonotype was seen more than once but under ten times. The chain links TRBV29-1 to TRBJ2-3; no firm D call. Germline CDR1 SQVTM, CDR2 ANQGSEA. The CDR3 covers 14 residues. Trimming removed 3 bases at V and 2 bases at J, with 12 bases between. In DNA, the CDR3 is TGCAGCGTTGAGATGGGCGGTGACACAGATACGCAGTATTTT. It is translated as CSVEMGGDTDTQYF.

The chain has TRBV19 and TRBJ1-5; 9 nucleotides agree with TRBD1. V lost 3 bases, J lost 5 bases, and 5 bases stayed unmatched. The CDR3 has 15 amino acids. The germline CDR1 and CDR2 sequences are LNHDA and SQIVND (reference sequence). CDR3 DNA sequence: TGTGCCAGTAGTATGGACAGGGGATTCGATCAGCCCCAGCATTTT. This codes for CASSMDRGFDQPQHF.

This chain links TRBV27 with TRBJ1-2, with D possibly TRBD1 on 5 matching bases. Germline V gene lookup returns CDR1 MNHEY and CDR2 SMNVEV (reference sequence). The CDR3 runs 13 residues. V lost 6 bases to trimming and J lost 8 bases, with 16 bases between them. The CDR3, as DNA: TGTGCCAGCAGCGCTCCGGGACTAAGCGGCTACACCTTC. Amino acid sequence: CASSAPGLSGYTF.

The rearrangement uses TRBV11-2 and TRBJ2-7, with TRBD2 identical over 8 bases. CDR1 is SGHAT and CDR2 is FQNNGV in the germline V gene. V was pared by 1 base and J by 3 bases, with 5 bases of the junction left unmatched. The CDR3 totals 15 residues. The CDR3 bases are TGTGCCAGCAGCTTAGGTAGCGGGAATATCTACGAGCAGTACTTC. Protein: CASSLGSGNIYEQYF. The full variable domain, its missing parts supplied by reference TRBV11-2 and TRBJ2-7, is EAGVAQSPRYKIIEKRQSVAFWCNPISGHATLYWYQQILGQGPKLLIQFQNNGVVDDSQLPKDRFSAERLKGVDSTLKIQPAKLEDSAVYLCASSLGSGNIYEQYFGPGTRLTVT.

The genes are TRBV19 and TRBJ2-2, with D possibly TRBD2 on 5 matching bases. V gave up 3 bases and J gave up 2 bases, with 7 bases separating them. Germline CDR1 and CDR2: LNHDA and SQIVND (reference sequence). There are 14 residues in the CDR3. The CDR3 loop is CASSMGRNTGELFF. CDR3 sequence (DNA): TGTGCCAGTAGTATGGGGAGAAACACCGGGGAGCTGTTTTTT.

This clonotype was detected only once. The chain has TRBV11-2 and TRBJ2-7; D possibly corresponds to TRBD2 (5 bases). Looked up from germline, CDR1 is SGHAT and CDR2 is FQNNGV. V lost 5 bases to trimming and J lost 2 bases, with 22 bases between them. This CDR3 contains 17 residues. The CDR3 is CASSQVAEVNRPYEQYF. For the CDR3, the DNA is TGTGCCAGCAGCCAAGTTGCGGAGGTGAATCGGCCCTACGAGCAGTACTTC.

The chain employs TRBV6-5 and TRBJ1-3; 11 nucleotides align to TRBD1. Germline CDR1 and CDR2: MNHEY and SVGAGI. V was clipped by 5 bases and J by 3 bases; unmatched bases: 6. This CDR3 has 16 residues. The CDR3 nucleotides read TGTGCCAGCAGTAGCACCGGGACAGGGGGTGGAAACACCATATATTTT. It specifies CASSSTGTGGGNTIYF.

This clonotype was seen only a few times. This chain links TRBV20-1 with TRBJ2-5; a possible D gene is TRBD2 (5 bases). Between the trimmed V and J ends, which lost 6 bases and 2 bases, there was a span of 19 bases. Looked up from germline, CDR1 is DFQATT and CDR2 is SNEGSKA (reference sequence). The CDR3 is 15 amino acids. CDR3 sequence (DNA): TGCAGTGCATCCCGGGCGGTGGGGAGACAAGAGACCCAGTACTTC. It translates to CSASRAVGRQETQYF.

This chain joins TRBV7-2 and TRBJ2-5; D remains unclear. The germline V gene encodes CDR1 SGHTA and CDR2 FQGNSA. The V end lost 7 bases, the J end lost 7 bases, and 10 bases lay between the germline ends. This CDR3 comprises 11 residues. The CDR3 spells CASTTFGTQYF. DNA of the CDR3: TGTGCCAGCACCACTTTTGGGACCCAGTACTTC.